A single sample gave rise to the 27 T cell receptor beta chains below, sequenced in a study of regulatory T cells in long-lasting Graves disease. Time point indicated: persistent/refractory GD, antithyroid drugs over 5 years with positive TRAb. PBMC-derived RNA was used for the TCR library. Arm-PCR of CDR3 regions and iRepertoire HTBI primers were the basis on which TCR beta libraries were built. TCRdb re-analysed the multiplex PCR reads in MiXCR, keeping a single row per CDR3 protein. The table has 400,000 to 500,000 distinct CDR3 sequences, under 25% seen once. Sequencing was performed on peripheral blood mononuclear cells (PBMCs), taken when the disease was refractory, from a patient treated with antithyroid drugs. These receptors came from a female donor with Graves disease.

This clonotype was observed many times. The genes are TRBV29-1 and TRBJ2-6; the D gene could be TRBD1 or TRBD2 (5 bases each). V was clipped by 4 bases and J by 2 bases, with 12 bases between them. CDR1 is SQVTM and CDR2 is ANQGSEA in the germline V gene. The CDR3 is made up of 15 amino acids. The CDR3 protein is CSVVGTATGANVLTF. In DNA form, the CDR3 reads TGCAGCGTTGTAGGGACGGCTACTGGGGCCAACGTCCTGACTTTC.

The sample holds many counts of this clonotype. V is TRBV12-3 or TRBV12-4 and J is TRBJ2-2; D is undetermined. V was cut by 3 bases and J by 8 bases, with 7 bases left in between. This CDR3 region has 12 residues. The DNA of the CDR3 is TGTGCCAGCAGTTTTTTTGAGGGGGAGCTGTTTTTT. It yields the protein CASSFFEGELFF.

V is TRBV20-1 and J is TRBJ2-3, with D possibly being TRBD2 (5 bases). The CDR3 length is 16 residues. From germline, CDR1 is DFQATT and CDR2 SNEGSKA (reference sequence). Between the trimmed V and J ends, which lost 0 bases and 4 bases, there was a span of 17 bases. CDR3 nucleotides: TGCAGTGCTAGAGATCGGGCTAGCAGGAGTGCAGATACGCAGTATTTT. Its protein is CSARDRASRSADTQYF.

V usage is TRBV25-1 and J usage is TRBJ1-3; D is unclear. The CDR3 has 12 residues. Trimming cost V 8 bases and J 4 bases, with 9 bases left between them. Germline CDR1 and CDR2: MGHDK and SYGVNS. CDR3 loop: CASFAVGNTIYF. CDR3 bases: TGTGCCAGCTTTGCGGTCGGAAACACCATATATTTT.

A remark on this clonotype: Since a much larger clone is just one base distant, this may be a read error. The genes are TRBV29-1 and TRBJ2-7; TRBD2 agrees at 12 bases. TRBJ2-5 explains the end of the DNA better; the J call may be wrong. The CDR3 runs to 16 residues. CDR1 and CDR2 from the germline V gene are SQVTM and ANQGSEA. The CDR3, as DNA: TGCAGCGCCGCCCTGACTAGCGGGAGTGTTCCGGAGACCCAGTACTTC. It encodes CSAALTSGSVPETQYF.

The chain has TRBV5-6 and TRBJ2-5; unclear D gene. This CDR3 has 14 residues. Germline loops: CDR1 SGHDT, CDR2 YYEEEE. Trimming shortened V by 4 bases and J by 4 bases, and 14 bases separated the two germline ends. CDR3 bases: TGTGCCAGCAGCAGTTTCAGCGAAGGAGAGACCCAGTACTTC. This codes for CASSSFSEGETQYF.

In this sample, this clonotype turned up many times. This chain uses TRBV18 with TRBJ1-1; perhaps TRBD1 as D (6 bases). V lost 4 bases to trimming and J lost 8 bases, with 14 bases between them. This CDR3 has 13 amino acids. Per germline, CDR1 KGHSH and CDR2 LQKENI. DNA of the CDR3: TGTGCCAGCTCACGTACAGGGTCCTCCGAAGCTTTCTTT. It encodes CASSRTGSSEAFF.

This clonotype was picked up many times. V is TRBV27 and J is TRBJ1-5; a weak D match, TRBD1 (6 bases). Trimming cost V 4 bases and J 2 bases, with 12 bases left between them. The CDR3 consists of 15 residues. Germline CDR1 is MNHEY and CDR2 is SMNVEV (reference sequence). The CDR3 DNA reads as TGTGCCAGCAGTTCGGGGGGCAAGGGCAATCAGCCCCAGCATTTT. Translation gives CASSSGGKGNQPQHF.

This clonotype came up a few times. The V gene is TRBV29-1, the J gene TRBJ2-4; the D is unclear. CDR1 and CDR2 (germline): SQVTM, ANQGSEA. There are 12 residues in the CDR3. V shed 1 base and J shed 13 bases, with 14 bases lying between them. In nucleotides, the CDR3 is TGCAGCGTTGAAGTAGCCGACCGCAAACAGTACTTC. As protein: CSVEVADRKQYF.

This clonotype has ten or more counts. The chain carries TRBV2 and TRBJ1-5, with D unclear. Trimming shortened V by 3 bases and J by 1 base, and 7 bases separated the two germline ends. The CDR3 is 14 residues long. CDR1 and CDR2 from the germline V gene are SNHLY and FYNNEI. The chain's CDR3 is CASSDMGSNQPQHF. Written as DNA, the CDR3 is TGTGCCAGCAGTGATATGGGCAGCAATCAGCCCCAGCATTTT.

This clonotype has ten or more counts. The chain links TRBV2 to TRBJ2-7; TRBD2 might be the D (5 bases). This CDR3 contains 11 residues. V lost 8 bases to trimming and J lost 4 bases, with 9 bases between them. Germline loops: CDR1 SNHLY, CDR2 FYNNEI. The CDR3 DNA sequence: TGTGCCAGCCGGTTAGCGTACGAGCAGTACTTC. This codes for CASRLAYEQYF.

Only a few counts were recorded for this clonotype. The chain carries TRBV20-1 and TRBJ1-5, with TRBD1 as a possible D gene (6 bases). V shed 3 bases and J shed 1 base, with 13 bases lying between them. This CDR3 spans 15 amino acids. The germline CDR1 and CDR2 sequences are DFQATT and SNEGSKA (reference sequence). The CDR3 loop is CSASPTGYSNQPQHF. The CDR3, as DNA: TGCAGTGCTAGCCCTACAGGGTACAGCAATCAGCCCCAGCATTTT.

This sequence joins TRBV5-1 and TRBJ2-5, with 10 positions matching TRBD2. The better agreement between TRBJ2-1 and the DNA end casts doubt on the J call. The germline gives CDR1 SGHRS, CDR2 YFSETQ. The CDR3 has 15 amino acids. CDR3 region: CASSLAGVFNNEQFF. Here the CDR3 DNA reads TGCGCCAGCAGCCTAGCGGGAGTTTTCAACAATGAGCAGTTCTTC.

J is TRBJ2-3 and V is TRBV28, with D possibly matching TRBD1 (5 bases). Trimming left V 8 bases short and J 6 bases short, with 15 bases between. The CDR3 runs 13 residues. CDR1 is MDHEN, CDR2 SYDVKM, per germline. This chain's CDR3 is CASAGQGGDTQYF. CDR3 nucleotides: TGTGCCAGCGCCGGCCAGGGTGGGGATACGCAGTATTTT.

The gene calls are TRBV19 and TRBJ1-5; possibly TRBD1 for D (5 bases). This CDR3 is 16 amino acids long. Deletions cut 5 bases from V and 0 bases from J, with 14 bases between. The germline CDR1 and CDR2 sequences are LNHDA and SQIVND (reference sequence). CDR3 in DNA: TGTGCCAGTAGTTTCCCCGGCCAGGGTAGCAATCAGCCCCAGCATTTT. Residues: CASSFPGQGSNQPQHF.

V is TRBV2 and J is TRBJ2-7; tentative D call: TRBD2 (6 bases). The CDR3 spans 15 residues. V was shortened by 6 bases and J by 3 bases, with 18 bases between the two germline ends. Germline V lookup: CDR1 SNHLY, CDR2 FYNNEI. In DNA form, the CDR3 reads TGTGCCAGCAGCCCCGAGGGAGGTTTGAGCTACGAGCAGTACTTC. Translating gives CASSPEGGLSYEQYF.

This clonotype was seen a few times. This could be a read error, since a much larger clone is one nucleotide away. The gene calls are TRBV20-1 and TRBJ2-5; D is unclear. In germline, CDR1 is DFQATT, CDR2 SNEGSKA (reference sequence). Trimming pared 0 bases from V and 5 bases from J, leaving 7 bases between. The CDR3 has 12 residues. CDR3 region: CSARDKVETQYF. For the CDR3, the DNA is TGCAGTGCTAGAGATAAGGTGGAGACCCAGTACTTC.

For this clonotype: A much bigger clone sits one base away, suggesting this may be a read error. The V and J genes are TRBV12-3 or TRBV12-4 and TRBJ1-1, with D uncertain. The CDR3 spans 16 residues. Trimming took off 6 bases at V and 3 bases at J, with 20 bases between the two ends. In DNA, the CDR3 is TGTGCCAGCAGCTTATGGGGAGACAAGGCGGACACTGAAGCTTTCTTT. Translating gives CASSLWGDKADTEAFF.

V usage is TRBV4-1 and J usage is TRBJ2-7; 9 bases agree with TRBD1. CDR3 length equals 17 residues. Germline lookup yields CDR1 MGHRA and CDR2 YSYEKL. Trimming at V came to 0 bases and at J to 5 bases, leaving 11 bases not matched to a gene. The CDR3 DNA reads TGCGCCAGCAGCCAAGATGCGAGACAGGGGGTCGCCCACGAGCAGTACTTC. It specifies CASSQDARQGVAHEQYF.

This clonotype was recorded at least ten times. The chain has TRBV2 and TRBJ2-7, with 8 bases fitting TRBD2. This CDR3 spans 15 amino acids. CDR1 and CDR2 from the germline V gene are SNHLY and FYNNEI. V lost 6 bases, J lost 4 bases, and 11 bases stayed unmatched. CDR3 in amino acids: CASSGVSGKAYEQYF. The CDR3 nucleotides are TGTGCCAGCAGCGGGGTTAGCGGGAAGGCTTACGAGCAGTACTTC.

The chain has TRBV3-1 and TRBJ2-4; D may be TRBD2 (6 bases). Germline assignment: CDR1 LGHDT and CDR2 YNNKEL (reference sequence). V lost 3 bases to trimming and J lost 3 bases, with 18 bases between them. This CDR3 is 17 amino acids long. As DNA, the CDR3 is TGTGCCAGCAGCCACCCCTTGGGGGGTGGGGGCAAAAACATTCAGTACTTC. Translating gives CASSHPLGGGGKNIQYF.

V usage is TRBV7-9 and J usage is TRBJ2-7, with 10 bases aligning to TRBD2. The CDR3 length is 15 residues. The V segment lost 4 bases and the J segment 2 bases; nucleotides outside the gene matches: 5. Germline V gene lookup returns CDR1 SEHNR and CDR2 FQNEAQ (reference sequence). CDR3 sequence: CASSSLAGAPYEQYF. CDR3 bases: TGTGCCAGCAGCTCCCTAGCGGGAGCTCCCTACGAGCAGTACTTC.

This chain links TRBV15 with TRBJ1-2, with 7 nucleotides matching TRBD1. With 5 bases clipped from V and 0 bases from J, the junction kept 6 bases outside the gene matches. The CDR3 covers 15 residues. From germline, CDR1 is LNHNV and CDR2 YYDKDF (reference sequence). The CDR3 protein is CATSAGQISNYGYTF. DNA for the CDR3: TGTGCCACCAGCGCGGGACAGATCTCTAACTATGGCTACACCTTC. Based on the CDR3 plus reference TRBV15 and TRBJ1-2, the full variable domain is DAMVIQNPRYQVTQFGKPVTLSCSQTLNHNVMYWYQQKSSQAPKLLFHYYDKDFNNEADTPDNFQSRRPNTSFCFLDIRSPGLGDTAMYLCATSAGQISNYGYTFGSGTRLTVV.

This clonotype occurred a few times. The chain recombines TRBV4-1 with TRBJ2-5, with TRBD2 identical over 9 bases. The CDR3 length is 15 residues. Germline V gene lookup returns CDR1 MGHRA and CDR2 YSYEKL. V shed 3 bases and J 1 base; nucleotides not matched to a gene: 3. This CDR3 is CASSHPGLAQETQYF. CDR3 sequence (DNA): TGCGCCAGCAGCCACCCGGGACTAGCCCAAGAGACCCAGTACTTC.

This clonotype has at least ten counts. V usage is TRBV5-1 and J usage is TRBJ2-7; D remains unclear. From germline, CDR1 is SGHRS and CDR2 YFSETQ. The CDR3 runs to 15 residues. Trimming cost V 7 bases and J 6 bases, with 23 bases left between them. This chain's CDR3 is CASGPGPLLLGEQYF. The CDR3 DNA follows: TGCGCCAGCGGCCCCGGACCATTACTACTTGGCGAGCAGTACTTC.

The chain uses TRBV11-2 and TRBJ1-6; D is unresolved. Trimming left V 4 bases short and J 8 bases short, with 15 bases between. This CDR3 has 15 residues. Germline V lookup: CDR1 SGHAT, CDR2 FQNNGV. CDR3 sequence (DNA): TGTGCCAGCAGCTGGGGAACGGGAGGCCATTCACCCCTCCACTTT. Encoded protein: CASSWGTGGHSPLHF.

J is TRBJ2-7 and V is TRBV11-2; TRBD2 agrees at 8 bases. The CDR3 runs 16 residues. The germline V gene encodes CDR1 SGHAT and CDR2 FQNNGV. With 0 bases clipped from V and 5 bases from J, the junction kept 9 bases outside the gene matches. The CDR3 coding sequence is TGTGCCAGCAGCTTAGAAGGAGCTAGCGGGTTTAACGAGCAGTACTTC. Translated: CASSLEGASGFNEQYF.